This T cell receptor beta chain stems from a study of radiotherapy plus CTLA-4 blockade in lung cancer. The wider study: Of all patients, more than 15% responded objectively and 31% showed disease control.

Germline V gene data show CDR1 as SNHLY and CDR2 as FYNNEI. V was clipped by 9 bases and J by 3 bases; unmatched bases: 12. The CDR3 contains 16 residues. Study-wide points: Subsequent to radiotherapy plus ipilimumab, tumor-derived TCR clones underwent expansion in blood.

Profiling relied on immunoSEQ multiplex PCR, and the TCRdb table lists in-frame clones only, not all of them. The sample consists of some 80,000 clones, around 76% of them appearing once. This clone was seen a single time. Its antigen is not identified. This clonotype was obtained from a human donor with non-small cell lung cancer whose response to radiotherapy plus ipilimumab could not be evaluated. Some clones in this sample may be carry-over from other donors' samples. This specimen was peripheral blood, taken from a patient treated with radiotherapy plus ipilimumab. The chain is built from TRBV2 and TRBJ2-1, with TRBD2 matching over 9 bases. Written as DNA, the CDR3 is TGTGCCAGTTCCCCTAATAGCGGGGGAGTCTACAATGAGCAGTTCTTC. It yields the protein CASSPNSGGVYNEQFF. Filled out from reference TRBV2 and TRBJ2-1, the complete variable domain reads EPEVTQTPSHQVTQMGQEVILRCVPISNHLYFYWYRQILGQKVEFLVSFYNNEISEKSEIFDDQFSVERPDGSNFTLKIRSTKLEDSAMYFCASSPNSGGVYNEQFFGPGTRLTVL.